This T cell receptor beta chain emerged from a study of shared clonotypes between healthy human individuals. Per germline, CDR1 SGHTA and CDR2 FQGTGA. The CDR3 length is 12 residues. Trimming removed 5 bases at V and 2 bases at J, with 7 bases between. Naive CD8 cells were CD45RO-negative, positively selected for CCR7, excluding terminally differentiated effector memory CD45RA+ cells. Study processing details: Filtering differed because ImmunoSEQ produced junction-only sequences that carried no quality scores. TCRdb keeps only in-frame clones here, not all; method: immunoSEQ multiplex PCR. Clone size and the V and J calls come from that table; the DNA yielded D and trimming. The sample includes about 2.1 million clones, around 93% of them seen just once. Points on this clone: The same CDR3 arises from other DNA sequences in this sample as well.

The J gene is TRBJ2-7, the V gene TRBV7-3; TRBD2 might be the D (5 bases). The TCR originated in a man between 18 and 35 years old in good health. Some clones in this sample may be carry-over from other donors' samples. The sample consisted of naive CD8+ T cells from PBMCs. In nucleotides, the CDR3 is TGTGCCAGCAGCCTCGGGACCTACGAGCAGTACTTC. Its translation is CASSLGTYEQYF.